The T cell receptor beta chain under discussion was sequenced for a study of shared clonotypes between healthy human individuals (dated by TCRdb to the early 2020s). The study in broad terms: Three men and two women, aged 18 to 49 years, made up the cohort. To estimate repertoire size and how much clonotypes are shared between individuals, the study performed deep sequencing of blood TCR repertoires from about 5 healthy adults. Per donor, three plates each were used for CD4 naive and CD4 memory, two for CD8 naive, and one for CD8 memory. To increase sequencing depth and limit assay-specific biases, different laboratories used diverse techniques to prepare libraries and sequence TCR repertoires. Per donor, leukapheresis produced somewhere between about 0.94 and 9 billion PBMCs.

Using the deep immunoSEQ assay, TCR CDR3 regions were amplified from genomic DNA by multiplex PCR. Extracted genomic DNA from each cell subset was distributed evenly across all wells of several immunoSEQ 96-well plates, and each plate was treated as a replicate. For sorted subsets, each replicate PCR was loaded with 200 ng genomic DNA, equivalent to 25,000 to 35,000 T cell genomes. Purified libraries were quantified with a Qubit 3.0 fluorometer, sized on a Bioanalyzer 2100, and re-quantified with the KAPA Library Quantification kit. Every immunoSEQ 96-well plate was sequenced on a dedicated single-read 150-cycle Illumina NextSeq 550 flow cell. Concerning the study's data processing: Because the immunoSEQ output included only junctional sequences and no quality scores, the filtering could not be the same as the filtering used for full-length reads. To assign V/J genes and CDR3, sequences were annotated using PyIR, a Python wrapper for IgBLAST v1.9, with IMGT germline references. Reads were filtered out if the reads had weak V/J assignments (E-value above 1e-6), no CDR3, stop codons, out-of-frame junctions, or ambiguous translated residues. V3J clonotypes were defined by identical inferred V gene, J gene, and CDR3 amino acid sequence. Percentage overlap between repertoires was computed as shared unique clonotypes divided by the size of the smaller repertoire. RTK rarefaction, the Chao1 estimator, and Recon v2.1 estimates of unobserved clonotypes were used to assess repertoire richness. Generation probabilities were computed with OLGA for all TCRbeta clonotypes obtained by the gDNA method from a handful of donors. The immuneACCESS repertoire file appears here via TCRdb, limited to in-frame rearrangements. These files lack a portion of the clones; in checked studies, under half of the deficit traces to unresolved V genes, and the cause of the others is not known. Clone size and V and J calls were adopted from that table, with D and trimming inferred from the DNA. The sample table shows about 1.5 million clones, and 95% to 99% are seen once. 0.45% of the sample rests with the top ten.

CDR1 and CDR2 (MNHEY, SMNVEV) derive from the germline V gene (reference sequence). V drops 4 bases and J drops 3 bases, leaving 9 bases in between. The CDR3 starts with the cysteine, ends with the phenylalanine, and has 13 residues. The retained sequence is limited to the CDR3, 39 bases, with the frame set at the first base. Donors were healthy HIV-negative adults with no recently reported acute infections or vaccinations. Every donor was a Caucasian adult residing in Nashville, Tennessee, USA. Magnetic negative selection was used to enrich CD4+ T cells, after which naive cells were positively selected on CD45RA and the negative fraction became the memory subset. Blood was collected by leukapheresis, and PBMCs were isolated by Ficoll-Histopaque density gradient centrifugation and then cryopreserved in liquid nitrogen vapor phase. Analytical flow cytometry was used to check the purity and quantity of each magnetically sorted T cell population. Each sorted fraction had its genomic DNA isolated and then quantified by UV absorbance on a Nanodrop 2000c.

What the authors observed across the whole study: Based on pairwise subsampling, the degree of clonotype sharing among donors was expected to be affected by sequencing depth. Sampling was restricted to blood, and TCR repertoires in tissues likely differ from the TCR repertoires found in blood. Compared with non-shared clonotypes, clonotypes shared by all four sorted-subset donors had higher generation probabilities. Estimated clonotype richness was generally larger for naive than for memory subsets. Sharing across four donors was observed for about 5% of naive CD4, 3% to 4% of naive CD8, 2% to 2.5% of memory CD4, and over 0.3% of memory CD8 clonotypes. Rarefaction of sorted-subset datasets indicated incomplete sequencing despite the large sequencing depth. The genetic and exposure-history diversity represented was limited by the small number of donors.

As regards this clone: Its antigen is still unknown. Within one base of it there is no much larger clone, and no base qualities were kept.

Sequencing was performed on naive CD4+ T cells sorted from blood. The intended sense of this specimen's cell subset or site label: CD45RA+ positively selected. The sequence joins TRBV27 to TRBJ1-2; D gene: possibly TRBD1, on 6 matching bases. This clonotype was obtained from a man in his thirties or forties in good health. The CDR3 in this case is CASSSDSDYGYTF. The DNA reads as follows: TGTGCCAGCAGTTCGGACAGCGACTATGGCTACACCTTC.